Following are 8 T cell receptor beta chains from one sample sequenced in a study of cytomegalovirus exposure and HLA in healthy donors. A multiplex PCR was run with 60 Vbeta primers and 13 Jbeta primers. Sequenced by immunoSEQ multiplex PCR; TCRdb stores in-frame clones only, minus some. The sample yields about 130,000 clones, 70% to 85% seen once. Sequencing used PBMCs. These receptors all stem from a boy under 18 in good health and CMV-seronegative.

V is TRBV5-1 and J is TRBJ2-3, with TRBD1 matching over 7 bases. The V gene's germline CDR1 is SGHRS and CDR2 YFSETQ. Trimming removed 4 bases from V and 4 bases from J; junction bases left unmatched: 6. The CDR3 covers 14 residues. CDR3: CASSPSTGPDTQYF. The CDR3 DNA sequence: TGCGCCAGCAGCCCATCGACAGGGCCAGATACGCAGTATTTT.

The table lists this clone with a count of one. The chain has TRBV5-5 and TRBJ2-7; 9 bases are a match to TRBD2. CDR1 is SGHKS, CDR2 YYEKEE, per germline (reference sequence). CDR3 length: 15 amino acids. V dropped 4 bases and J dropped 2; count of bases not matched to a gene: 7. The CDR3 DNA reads TGTGCCAGCAGCCATGCATTAGCGGGGGCCTACGAGCAGTACTTC. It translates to CASSHALAGAYEQYF.

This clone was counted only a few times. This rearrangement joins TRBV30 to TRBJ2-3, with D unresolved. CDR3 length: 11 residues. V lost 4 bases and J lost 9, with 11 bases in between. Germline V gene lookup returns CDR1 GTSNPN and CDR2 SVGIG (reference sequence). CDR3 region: CAWMSTATQYF. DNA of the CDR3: TGTGCCTGGATGAGTACAGCCACGCAGTATTTT. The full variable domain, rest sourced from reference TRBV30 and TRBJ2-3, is SQTIHQWPATLVQPVGSPLSLECTVEGTSNPNLYWYRQAAGRGLQLLFYSVGIGQISSEVPQNLSASRPQDRQFILSSKKLLLSDSGFYLCAWMSTATQYFGPGTRLTVL.

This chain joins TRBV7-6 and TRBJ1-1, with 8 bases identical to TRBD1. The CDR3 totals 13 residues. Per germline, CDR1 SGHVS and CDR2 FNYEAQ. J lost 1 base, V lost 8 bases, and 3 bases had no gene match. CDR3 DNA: TGTGCCAGCCACCAGGGGGCGAACACTGAAGCTTTCTTT. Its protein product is CASHQGANTEAFF.

The CDR3 region has the DNA TGTGCCAGCAGCTTTACAGGGTCCGACTATGGCTACACCTTC. This codes for CASSFTGSDYGYTF. The V and J genes are TRBV7-9 and TRBJ1-2; perhaps TRBD1 as D (6 bases). The germline V gene has CDR1 SEHNR and CDR2 FQNEAQ (reference sequence). The CDR3 is 14 residues long. The V gene lost 3 bases and the J gene lost 3 bases, with 11 bases spanning the gap.

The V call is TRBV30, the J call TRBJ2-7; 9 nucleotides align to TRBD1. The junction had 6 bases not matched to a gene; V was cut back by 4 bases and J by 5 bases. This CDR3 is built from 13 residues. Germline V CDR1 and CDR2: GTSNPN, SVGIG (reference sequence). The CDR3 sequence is CAWNRDRGDEQYF. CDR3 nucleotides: TGTGCCTGGAATAGAGACAGGGGGGACGAGCAGTACTTC.

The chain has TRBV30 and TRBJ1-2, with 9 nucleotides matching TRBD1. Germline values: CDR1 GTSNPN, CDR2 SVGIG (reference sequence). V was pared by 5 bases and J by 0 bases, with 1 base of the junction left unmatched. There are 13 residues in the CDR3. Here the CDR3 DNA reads TGTGCCTGGGGACAGGGGACTAACTATGGCTACACCTTC. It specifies CAWGQGTNYGYTF. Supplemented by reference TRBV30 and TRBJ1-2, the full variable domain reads SQTIHQWPATLVQPVGSPLSLECTVEGTSNPNLYWYRQAAGRGLQLLFYSVGIGQISSEVPQNLSASRPQDRQFILSSKKLLLSDSGFYLCAWGQGTNYGYTFGSGTRLTVV.

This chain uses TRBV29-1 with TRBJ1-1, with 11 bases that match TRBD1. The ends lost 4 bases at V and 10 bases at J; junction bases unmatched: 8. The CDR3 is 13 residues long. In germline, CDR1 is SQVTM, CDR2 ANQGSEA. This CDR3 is CSVGGDRGERAFF. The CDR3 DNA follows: TGCAGCGTTGGCGGGGACAGGGGGGAGAGAGCTTTCTTT.